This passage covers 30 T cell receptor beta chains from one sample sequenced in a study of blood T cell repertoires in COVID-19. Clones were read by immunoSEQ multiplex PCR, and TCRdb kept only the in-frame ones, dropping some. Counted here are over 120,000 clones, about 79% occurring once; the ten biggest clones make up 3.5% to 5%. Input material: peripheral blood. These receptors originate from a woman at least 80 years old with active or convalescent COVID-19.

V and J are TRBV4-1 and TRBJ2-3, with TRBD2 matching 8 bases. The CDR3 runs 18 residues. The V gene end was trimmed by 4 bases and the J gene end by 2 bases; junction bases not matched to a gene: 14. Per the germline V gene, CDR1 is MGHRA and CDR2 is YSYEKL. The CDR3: CASSPLTGGRYNTDTQYF. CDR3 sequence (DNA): TGCGCCAGCAGCCCCCTAACGGGGGGGCGTTATAACACAGATACGCAGTATTTT.

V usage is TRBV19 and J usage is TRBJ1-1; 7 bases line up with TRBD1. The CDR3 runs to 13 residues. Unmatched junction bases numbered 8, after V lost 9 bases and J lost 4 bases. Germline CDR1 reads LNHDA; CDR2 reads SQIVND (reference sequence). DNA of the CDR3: TGTGCCAGCGATCACAGGGGCACCACTGAAGCTTTCTTT. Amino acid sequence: CASDHRGTTEAFF.

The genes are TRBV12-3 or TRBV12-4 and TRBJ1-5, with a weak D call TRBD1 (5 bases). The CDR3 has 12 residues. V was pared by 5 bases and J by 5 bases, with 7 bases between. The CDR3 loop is CASSQGDQPQHF. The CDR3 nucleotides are TGTGCCAGCAGTCAAGGGGATCAGCCCCAGCATTTT.

This CDR3 is CASRGRNRKNSPLHF. The CDR3 DNA reads TGTGCCAGCAGGGGGAGGAACAGAAAAAATTCACCCCTCCACTTT. This chain connects TRBV25-1 to TRBJ1-6, with no clear D. This CDR3 comprises 15 residues. Germline V gene lookup returns CDR1 MGHDK and CDR2 SYGVNS. V was cut by 6 bases and J by 7 bases, with 16 bases left in between.

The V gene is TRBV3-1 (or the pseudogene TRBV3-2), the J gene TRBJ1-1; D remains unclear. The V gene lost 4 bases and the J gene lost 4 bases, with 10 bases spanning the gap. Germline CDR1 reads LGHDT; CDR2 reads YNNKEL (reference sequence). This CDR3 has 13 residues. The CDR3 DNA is TGTGCCAGCAGCCTTTATTCAGGCACTGAAGCTTTCTTT. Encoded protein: CASSLYSGTEAFF.

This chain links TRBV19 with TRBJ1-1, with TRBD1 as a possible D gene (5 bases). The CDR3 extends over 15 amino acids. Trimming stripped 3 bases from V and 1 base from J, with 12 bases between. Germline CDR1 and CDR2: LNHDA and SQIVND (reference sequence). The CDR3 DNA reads TGTGCCAGTAGTATTCCAGGGAGGGGGAACACTGAAGCTTTCTTT. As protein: CASSIPGRGNTEAFF.

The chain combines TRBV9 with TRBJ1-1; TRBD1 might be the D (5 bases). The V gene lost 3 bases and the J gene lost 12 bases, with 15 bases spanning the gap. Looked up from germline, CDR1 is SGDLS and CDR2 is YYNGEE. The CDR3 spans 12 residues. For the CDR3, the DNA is TGTGCCAGCAGCGCCCTGGACGGGGGGACTTTCTTT. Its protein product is CASSALDGGTFF.

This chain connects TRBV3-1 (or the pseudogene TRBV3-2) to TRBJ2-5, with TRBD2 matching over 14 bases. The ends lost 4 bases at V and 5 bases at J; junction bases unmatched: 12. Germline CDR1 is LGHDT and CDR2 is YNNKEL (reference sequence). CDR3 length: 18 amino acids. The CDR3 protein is CASSPGTSGGILRETQYF. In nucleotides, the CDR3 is TGTGCCAGCAGCCCGGGGACTAGCGGGGGTATTCTTAGGGAGACCCAGTACTTC.

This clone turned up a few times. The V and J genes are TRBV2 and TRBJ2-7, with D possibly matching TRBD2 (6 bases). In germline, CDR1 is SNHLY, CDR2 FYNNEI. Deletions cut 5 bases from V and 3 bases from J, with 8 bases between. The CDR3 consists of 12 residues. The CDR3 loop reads CASSREHYEQYF. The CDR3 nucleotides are TGTGCCAGCAGTCGGGAGCACTACGAGCAGTACTTC.

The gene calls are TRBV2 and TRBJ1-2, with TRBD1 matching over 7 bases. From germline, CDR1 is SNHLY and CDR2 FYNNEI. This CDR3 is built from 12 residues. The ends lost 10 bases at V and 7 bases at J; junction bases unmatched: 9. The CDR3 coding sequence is TGTGCCACCGGAAGGGGGCACGCTGGCTACACCTTC. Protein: CATGRGHAGYTF. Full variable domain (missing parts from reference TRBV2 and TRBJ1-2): EPEVTQTPSHQVTQMGQEVILRCVPISNHLYFYWYRQILGQKVEFLVSFYNNEISEKSEIFDDQFSVERPDGSNFTLKIRSTKLEDSAMYFCATGRGHAGYTFGSGTRLTVV.

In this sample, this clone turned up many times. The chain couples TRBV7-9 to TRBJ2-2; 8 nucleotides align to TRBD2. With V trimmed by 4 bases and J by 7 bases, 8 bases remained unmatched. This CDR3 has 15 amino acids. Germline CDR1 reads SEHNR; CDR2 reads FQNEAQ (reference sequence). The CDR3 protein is CASSSIAGKDGELFF. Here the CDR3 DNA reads TGTGCCAGCAGCTCCATAGCGGGGAAGGACGGGGAGCTGTTTTTT.

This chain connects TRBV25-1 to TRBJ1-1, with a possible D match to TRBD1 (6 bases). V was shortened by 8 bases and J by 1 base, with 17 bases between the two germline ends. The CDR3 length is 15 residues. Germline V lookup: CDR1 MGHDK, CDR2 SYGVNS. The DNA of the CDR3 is TGTGCCAGCCGCAAAAGTGGGGGCACGAACACTGAAGCTTTCTTT. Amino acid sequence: CASRKSGGTNTEAFF.

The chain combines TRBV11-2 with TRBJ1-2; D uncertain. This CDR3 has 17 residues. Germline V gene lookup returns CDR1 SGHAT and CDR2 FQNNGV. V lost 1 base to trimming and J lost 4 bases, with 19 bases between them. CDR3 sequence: CASSLVGRNRSGYGYTF. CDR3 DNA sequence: TGTGCCAGCAGCTTAGTTGGGAGAAATCGGTCGGGCTATGGCTACACCTTC.

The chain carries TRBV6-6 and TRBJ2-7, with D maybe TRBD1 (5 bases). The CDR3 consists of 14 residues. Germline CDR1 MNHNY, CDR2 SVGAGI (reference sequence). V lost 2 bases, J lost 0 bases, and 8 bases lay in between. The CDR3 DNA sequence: TGTGCCAGCAGTTACGGACAAGACTCCTACGAGCAGTACTTC. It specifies CASSYGQDSYEQYF.

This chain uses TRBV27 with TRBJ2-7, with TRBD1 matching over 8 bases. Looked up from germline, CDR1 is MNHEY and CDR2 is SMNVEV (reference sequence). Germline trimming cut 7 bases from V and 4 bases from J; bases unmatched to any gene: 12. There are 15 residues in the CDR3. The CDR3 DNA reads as TGTGCCAGCATGCCGTTTGGGACAGGTTATTACGAGCAGTACTTC. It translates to CASMPFGTGYYEQYF.

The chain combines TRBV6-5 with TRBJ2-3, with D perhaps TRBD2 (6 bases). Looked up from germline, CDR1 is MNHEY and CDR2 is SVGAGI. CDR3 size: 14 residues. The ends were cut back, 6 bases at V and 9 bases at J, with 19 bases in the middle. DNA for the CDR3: TGTGCCAGCAGCCACACCGGGGGAGCCGTGACGCAGTATTTT. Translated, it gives CASSHTGGAVTQYF.

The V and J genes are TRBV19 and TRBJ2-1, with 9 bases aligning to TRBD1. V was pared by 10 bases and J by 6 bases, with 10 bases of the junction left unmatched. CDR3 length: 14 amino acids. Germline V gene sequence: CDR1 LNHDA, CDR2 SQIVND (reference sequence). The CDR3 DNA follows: TGTGCCACTAAGGATCCGGGACAGGGCAATGAGCAGTTCTTC. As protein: CATKDPGQGNEQFF.

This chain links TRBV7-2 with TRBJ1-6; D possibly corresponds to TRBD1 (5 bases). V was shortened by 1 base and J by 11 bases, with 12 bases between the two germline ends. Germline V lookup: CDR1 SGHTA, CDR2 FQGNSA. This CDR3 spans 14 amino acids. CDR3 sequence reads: CASSLVAGKPPLHF. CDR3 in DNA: TGTGCCAGCAGCTTAGTGGCAGGGAAGCCACCCCTCCACTTT. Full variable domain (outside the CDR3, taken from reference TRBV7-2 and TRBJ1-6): GAGVSQSPSNKVTEKGKDVELRCDPISGHTALYWYRQSLGQGLEFLIYFQGNSAPDKSGLPSDRFSAERTGGSVSTLTIQRTQQEDSAVYLCASSLVAGKPPLHFGNGTRLTVT.

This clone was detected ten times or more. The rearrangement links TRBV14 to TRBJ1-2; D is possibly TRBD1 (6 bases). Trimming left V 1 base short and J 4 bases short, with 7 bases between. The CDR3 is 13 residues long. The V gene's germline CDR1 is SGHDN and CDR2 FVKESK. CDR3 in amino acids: CASSQGGGYGYTF. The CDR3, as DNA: TGTGCCAGCAGCCAAGGAGGGGGCTATGGCTACACCTTC.

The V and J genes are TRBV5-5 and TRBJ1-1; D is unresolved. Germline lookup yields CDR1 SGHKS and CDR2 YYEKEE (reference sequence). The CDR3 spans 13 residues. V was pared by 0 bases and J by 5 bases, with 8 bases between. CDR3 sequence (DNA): TGTGCCAGCAGCTTGGGTGCGGGAACTGAAGCTTTCTTT. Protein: CASSLGAGTEAFF.

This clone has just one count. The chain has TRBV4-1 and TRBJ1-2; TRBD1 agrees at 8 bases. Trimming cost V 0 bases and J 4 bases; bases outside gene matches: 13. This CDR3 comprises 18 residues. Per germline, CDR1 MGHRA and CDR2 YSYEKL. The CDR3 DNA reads TGCGCCAGCAGCCAAGACCCCCCTCCTCACAGGGGGGGCTATGGCTACACCTTC. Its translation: CASSQDPPPHRGGYGYTF.

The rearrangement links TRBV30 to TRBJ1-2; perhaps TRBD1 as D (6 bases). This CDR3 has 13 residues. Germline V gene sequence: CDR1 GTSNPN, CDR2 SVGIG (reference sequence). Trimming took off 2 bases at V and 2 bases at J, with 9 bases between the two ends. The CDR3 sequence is CAWSSGQNYGYTF. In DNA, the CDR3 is TGTGCCTGGAGTTCGGGACAAAACTATGGCTACACCTTC.

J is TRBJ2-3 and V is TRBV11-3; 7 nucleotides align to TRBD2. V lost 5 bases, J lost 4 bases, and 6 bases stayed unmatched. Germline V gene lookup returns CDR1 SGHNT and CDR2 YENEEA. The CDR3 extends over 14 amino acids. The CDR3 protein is CASSPRLAADTQYF. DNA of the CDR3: TGTGCCAGCAGCCCTCGTCTAGCGGCAGATACGCAGTATTTT.

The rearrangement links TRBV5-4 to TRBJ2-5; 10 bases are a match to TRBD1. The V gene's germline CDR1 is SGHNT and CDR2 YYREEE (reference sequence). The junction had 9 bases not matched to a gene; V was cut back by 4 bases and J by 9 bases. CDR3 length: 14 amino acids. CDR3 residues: CASSATGTGVSQYF. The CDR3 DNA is TGTGCCAGCAGCGCAACCGGGACAGGGGTGTCCCAGTACTTC. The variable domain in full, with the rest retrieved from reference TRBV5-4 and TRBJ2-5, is ETGVTQSPTHLIKTRGQQVTLRCSSQSGHNTVSWYQQALGQGPQFIFQYYREEENGRGNFPPRFSGLQFPNYSSELNVNALELDDSALYLCASSATGTGVSQYFGPGTRLLVL.

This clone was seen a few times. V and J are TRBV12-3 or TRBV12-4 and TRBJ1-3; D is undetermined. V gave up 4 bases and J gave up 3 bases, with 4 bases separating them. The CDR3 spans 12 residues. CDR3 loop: CASSSYGNTIYF. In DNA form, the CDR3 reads TGTGCCAGCAGTTCGTATGGAAACACCATATATTTT.

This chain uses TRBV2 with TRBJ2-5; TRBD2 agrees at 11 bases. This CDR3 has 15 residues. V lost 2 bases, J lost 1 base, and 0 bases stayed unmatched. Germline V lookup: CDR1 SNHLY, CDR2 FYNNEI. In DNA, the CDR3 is TGTGCCAGCAGTGAACTAGCGGGGGGCCAAGAGACCCAGTACTTC. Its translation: CASSELAGGQETQYF.

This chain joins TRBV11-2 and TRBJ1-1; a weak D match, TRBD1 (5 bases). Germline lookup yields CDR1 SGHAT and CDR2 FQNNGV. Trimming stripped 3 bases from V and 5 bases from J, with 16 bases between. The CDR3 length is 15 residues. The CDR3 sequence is CASSFYQGKLTEAFF. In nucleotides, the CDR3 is TGTGCCAGCAGCTTTTATCAGGGAAAATTGACTGAAGCTTTCTTT.

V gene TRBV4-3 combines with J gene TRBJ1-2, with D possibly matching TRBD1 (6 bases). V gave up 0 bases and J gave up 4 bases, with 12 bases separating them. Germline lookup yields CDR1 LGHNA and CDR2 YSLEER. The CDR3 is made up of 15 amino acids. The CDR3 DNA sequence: TGCGCCAGCAGCCAAGAAAGGGACAACAGCTATGGCTACACCTTC. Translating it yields CASSQERDNSYGYTF.

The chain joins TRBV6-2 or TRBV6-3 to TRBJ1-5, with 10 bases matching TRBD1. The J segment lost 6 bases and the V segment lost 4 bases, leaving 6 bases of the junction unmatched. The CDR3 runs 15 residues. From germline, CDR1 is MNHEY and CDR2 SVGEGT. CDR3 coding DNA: TGTGCCAGCAGTTCGGGACAGGGGATAACTCAGCCCCAGCATTTT. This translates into CASSSGQGITQPQHF.

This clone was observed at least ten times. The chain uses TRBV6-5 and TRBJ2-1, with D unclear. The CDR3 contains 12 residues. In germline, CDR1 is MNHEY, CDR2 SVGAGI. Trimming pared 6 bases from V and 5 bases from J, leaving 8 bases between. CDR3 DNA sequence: TGTGCCAGCAGCTTCAGAAACAATGAGCAGTTCTTC. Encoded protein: CASSFRNNEQFF.